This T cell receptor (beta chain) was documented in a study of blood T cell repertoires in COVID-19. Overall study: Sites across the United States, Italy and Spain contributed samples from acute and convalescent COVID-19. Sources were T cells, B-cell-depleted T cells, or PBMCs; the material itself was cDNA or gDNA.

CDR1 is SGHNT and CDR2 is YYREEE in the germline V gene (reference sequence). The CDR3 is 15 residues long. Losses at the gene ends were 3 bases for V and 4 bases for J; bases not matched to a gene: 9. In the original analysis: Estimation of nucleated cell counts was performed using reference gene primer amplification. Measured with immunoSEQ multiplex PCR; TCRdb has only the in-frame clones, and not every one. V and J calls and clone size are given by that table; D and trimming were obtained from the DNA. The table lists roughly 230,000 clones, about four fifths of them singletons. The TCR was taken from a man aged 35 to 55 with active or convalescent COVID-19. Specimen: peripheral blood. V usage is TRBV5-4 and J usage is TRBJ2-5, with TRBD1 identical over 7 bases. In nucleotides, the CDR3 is TGTGCCAGCAGCTCTAGGACAGGAGGTGGAGAGACCCAGTACTTC. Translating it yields CASSSRTGGGETQYF. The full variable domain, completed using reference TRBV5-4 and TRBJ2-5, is ETGVTQSPTHLIKTRGQQVTLRCSSQSGHNTVSWYQQALGQGPQFIFQYYREEENGRGNFPPRFSGLQFPNYSSELNVNALELDDSALYLCASSSRTGGGETQYFGPGTRLLVL.